Shown below are 9 T cell receptor beta chains from a single sample sequenced in a study of T cell responses to AZD1222 COVID-19 vaccine. Clones were sequenced by immunoSEQ multiplex PCR, and TCRdb holds only the in-frame ones, with some missing. The sample records about 180,000 clones, around nine tenths being singletons. The sample here was peripheral blood, taken on day 0 of AZD1222 vaccination. Every receptor here comes from an adult in good health.

The CDR3 bases are TGTGCCAGCAGCTTAACGGGAAACTATGGCTACACCTTC. Protein: CASSLTGNYGYTF. The rearrangement links TRBV13 to TRBJ1-2; D is ambiguous. Germline V gives CDR1 PRHDT, CDR2 FYEKMQ (reference sequence). Between the trimmed V and J ends, which lost 2 bases and 2 bases, there was a span of 6 bases. The CDR3 loop spans 13 amino acids.

This chain connects TRBV11-3 to TRBJ2-5; TRBD1 is a possible D gene (7 bases). CDR1 SGHNT and CDR2 YENEEA come from the germline V gene. The CDR3 has 14 residues. V was cut by 5 bases and J by 2 bases, with 12 bases left in between. The DNA for the CDR3 is TGTGCCAGCAGCCAGGGGGGCGGTCAAGAGACCCAGTACTTC. Translating it yields CASSQGGGQETQYF.

The gene calls are TRBV6-5 and TRBJ1-2; maybe TRBD1 (6 bases). The CDR3 sequence is 15 residues long. Trimming removed 2 bases from V and 4 bases from J, with 14 bases in between. CDR1 and CDR2 (germline): MNHEY, SVGAGI. The CDR3: CASSYNRVSSYGYTF. As DNA, the CDR3 is TGTGCCAGCAGTTACAACAGGGTTAGTAGCTATGGCTACACCTTC.

The V call is TRBV6-5, the J call TRBJ2-5, with D uncertain. This CDR3 has 11 amino acids. Trimming removed 5 bases from V and 2 bases from J, with 3 bases in between. Germline V gene sequence: CDR1 MNHEY, CDR2 SVGAGI. CDR3 coding DNA: TGTGCCAGCAGTCGACAAGAGACCCAGTACTTC. Residues: CASSRQETQYF.

This chain uses TRBV6-2 or TRBV6-3 with TRBJ1-5, with unresolved D. CDR1 MNHEY and CDR2 SVGEGT come from the germline V gene. The CDR3 spans 17 residues. Trimming pared 2 bases from V and 0 bases from J, leaving 14 bases between. The CDR3 coding sequence is TGTGCCAGCAGTTACCGGGTAGGCCGGGATAGCAATCAGCCCCAGCATTTT. Translated, it gives CASSYRVGRDSNQPQHF.

This rearrangement joins TRBV7-9 to TRBJ2-5; 10 bases match TRBD1. J lost 5 bases, V lost 2 bases, and 11 bases had no gene match. The CDR3 contains 17 residues. CDR1 SEHNR and CDR2 FQNEAQ come from the germline V gene (reference sequence). The CDR3 loop is CASSLTSNRDRGETQYF. CDR3 bases: TGTGCCAGCAGCTTAACCTCCAACCGGGACAGGGGCGAGACCCAGTACTTC. Combining the CDR3 with reference TRBV7-9 and TRBJ2-5 gives the whole variable domain DTGVSQNPRHKITKRGQNVTFRCDPISEHNRLYWYRQTLGQGPEFLTYFQNEAQLEKSRLLSDRFSAERPKGSFSTLEIQRTEQGDSAMYLCASSLTSNRDRGETQYFGPGTRLLVL.

The genes are TRBV9 and TRBJ2-3, with 7 positions matching TRBD2. The ends lost 4 bases at V and 4 bases at J; junction bases unmatched: 9. The CDR3 has 15 residues. Germline V gene sequence: CDR1 SGDLS, CDR2 YYNGEE. The CDR3 sequence is CASSLILGGADTQYF. CDR3 in DNA: TGTGCCAGCAGCCTCATCCTGGGAGGGGCAGATACGCAGTATTTT. Combining the CDR3 with reference TRBV9 and TRBJ2-3 gives the whole variable domain DSGVTQTPKHLITATGQRVTLRCSPRSGDLSVYWYQQSLDQGLQFLIQYYNGEERAKGNILERFSAQQFPDLHSELNLSSLELGDSALYFCASSLILGGADTQYFGPGTRLTVL.

The chain carries TRBV5-5 and TRBJ1-6; D is unresolved. Germline CDR1 SGHKS, CDR2 YYEKEE (reference sequence). The CDR3 is 16 residues long. Trimming stripped 0 bases from V and 9 bases from J, with 16 bases between. The CDR3 protein is CASSLEGTGAISPLHF. CDR3 bases: TGTGCCAGCAGCTTGGAGGGAACGGGCGCCATTTCACCCCTCCACTTT.

The chain couples TRBV27 to TRBJ2-4; 8 nucleotides match TRBD1. Per germline, CDR1 MNHEY and CDR2 SMNVEV (reference sequence). The CDR3 covers 15 residues. Trimming took 6 bases from V and 2 from J; bases not matched to a gene: 6. This CDR3 is CASRRQGLTKNIQYF. The CDR3 region has the DNA TGTGCCAGCAGACGACAGGGGTTAACCAAAAACATTCAGTACTTC.